This T cell receptor beta chain was obtained from a study of blood T cell repertoires in COVID-19. Sequenced by immunoSEQ multiplex PCR; TCRdb stores in-frame clones only, minus some. The sample yields roughly 370,000 clones, approximately 90% seen once. V lost 3 bases to trimming and J lost 3 bases, with 8 bases between them. The germline CDR1 and CDR2 sequences are SNHLY and FYNNEI. The CDR3 is made up of 13 amino acids. The clonotype comes from a woman between 50 and 59 years old who had recovered from COVID-19. What was sequenced was PBMCs or T cells enriched from blood (not recorded which). The chain combines TRBV2 with TRBJ1-2; the D gene is possibly TRBD1 (6 bases). In nucleotides, the CDR3 is TGTGCCAGCAGTGACAGGGGCGACTATGGCTACACCTTC. This translates into CASSDRGDYGYTF.